The 26 T cell receptor beta chains below come from one sample, sequenced in a study of T cell responses to AZD1222 COVID-19 vaccine. The table came from immunoSEQ multiplex PCR; TCRdb's copy has only in-frame clones and leaves some out. The sample gives around 78,000 clones, around nine tenths of which show up once; approximately 25% is in the top ten. The sample consisted of peripheral blood, taken on day 0 of AZD1222 vaccination. All receptors derive from an adult in good health.

V is TRBV4-2 and J is TRBJ1-2; no clear D gene. This CDR3 comprises 15 residues. V was shortened by 0 bases and J by 2 bases, with 10 bases between the two germline ends. The germline gives CDR1 LGHNA, CDR2 YNFKEQ. The CDR3 sequence: CASSQEGNRNYGYTF. The CDR3 DNA follows: TGTGCCAGCAGCCAAGAAGGGAATCGAAACTATGGCTACACCTTC.

The chain links TRBV7-9 to TRBJ2-3, with D unresolved. The germline V gene encodes CDR1 SEHNR and CDR2 FQNEAQ (reference sequence). CDR3 length: 14 residues. Trimming pared 6 bases from V and 0 bases from J, leaving 10 bases between. CDR3 loop: CASSPTSSTDTQYF. The CDR3 bases are TGTGCCAGCAGTCCGACTTCTAGCACAGATACGCAGTATTTT.

The J gene is TRBJ1-6, the V gene TRBV19; 7 bases line up with TRBD1. Trimming cost V 4 bases and J 7 bases; bases outside gene matches: 7. Germline CDR1 reads LNHDA; CDR2 reads SQIVND (reference sequence). The CDR3 runs 15 residues. CDR3 residues: CASSTDRAPNSPLHF. In DNA, the CDR3 is TGTGCCAGTAGTACCGACAGGGCTCCCAATTCACCCCTCCACTTT.

This sequence joins TRBV6-5 and TRBJ1-6, with TRBD1 as a possible D gene (6 bases). V dropped 8 bases and J dropped 6 bases, with 11 bases sitting between them. The CDR3 has 13 amino acids. Looked up from germline, CDR1 is MNHEY and CDR2 is SVGAGI. CDR3 protein: CASVGQTNSPLHF. CDR3 nucleotides: TGTGCCAGCGTCGGACAGACTAATTCACCCCTCCACTTT.

V usage is TRBV28 and J usage is TRBJ2-7; D unresolved. V was pared by 5 bases and J by 4 bases, with 12 bases between. Germline CDR1 reads MDHEN; CDR2 reads SYDVKM. The CDR3 sequence is 13 residues long. This chain's CDR3 is CASSHSPLYEQYF. Written as DNA, the CDR3 is TGTGCCAGCAGTCACTCCCCTCTGTACGAGCAGTACTTC.

This clone has just a few counts. CDR3 sequence reads: CASSLLRGDREFSGANVLTF. The CDR3 DNA reads TGCGCCAGCAGCTTGTTAAGGGGGGACAGGGAGTTCTCTGGGGCCAACGTCCTGACTTTC. The chain recombines TRBV5-1 with TRBJ2-6, with TRBD1 matching over 9 bases. V shed 1 base and J 0 bases; nucleotides not matched to a gene: 11. The CDR3 is 20 amino acids. The germline V gene encodes CDR1 SGHRS and CDR2 YFSETQ.

Only a few counts were recorded for this clone. V and J are TRBV7-2 and TRBJ1-2; tentative D call: TRBD1 (5 bases). This CDR3 is 12 amino acids long. The V end was cut by 5 bases, the J end by 5 bases, with 9 bases between. Germline CDR1 SGHTA, CDR2 FQGNSA. CDR3 bases: TGTGCCAGCAGCCAACAGGATTATGGCTACACCTTC. Protein product: CASSQQDYGYTF.

In this sample, this clone turned up once. J is TRBJ2-6 and V is TRBV5-1, with a possible D match to TRBD1 (7 bases). This CDR3 has 17 amino acids. The germline CDR1 and CDR2 sequences are SGHRS and YFSETQ. V was clipped by 4 bases and J by 2 bases, with 16 bases between them. CDR3 in amino acids: CASSPGGTDPGANVLTF. The CDR3 DNA sequence: TGCGCCAGCAGCCCAGGAGGGACAGATCCTGGGGCCAACGTCCTGACTTTC.

CDR3 DNA sequence: TGTGCCAGCAGCCCGAGGGCGGGGGCCCCGAACACCGGGGAGCTGTTTTTT. This sequence encodes CASSPRAGAPNTGELFF. The V and J genes are TRBV7-2 and TRBJ2-2; TRBD2 is a possible D gene (7 bases). V was clipped by 5 bases and J by 0 bases, with 16 bases between them. The CDR3 extends over 17 amino acids. Germline-derived CDR1 and CDR2 are SGHTA and FQGNSA.

This clone was picked up one time. The gene calls are TRBV7-9 and TRBJ1-2, with 9 nucleotides matching TRBD1. V lost 2 bases, J lost 2 bases, and 3 bases stayed unmatched. There are 15 residues in the CDR3. Per the germline V gene, CDR1 is SEHNR and CDR2 is FQNEAQ (reference sequence). CDR3 DNA: TGTGCCAGCAGCTTAAAAGGGACAGGGAACTATGGCTACACCTTC. This encodes CASSLKGTGNYGYTF.

This clone has just one count. The gene calls are TRBV6-2 or TRBV6-3 and TRBJ1-2; D is uncertain. The V end lost 4 bases, the J end lost 2 bases, and 5 bases lay between the germline ends. CDR1 is MNHEY and CDR2 is SVGEGT in the germline V gene. The CDR3 totals 12 residues. For the CDR3, the DNA is TGTGCCAGCAGTTTTGTCAACTATGGCTACACCTTC. Amino acids: CASSFVNYGYTF.

CDR3 nucleotides: TGTGCCAGCAGCTATACACACTCAACGAACACCGGGGAGCTGTTTTTT. This gives the protein CASSYTHSTNTGELFF. J is TRBJ2-2 and V is TRBV7-2; D gene unclear. Trimming removed 4 bases at V and 0 bases at J, with 12 bases between. Germline CDR1 reads SGHTA; CDR2 reads FQGNSA. This CDR3 spans 16 amino acids.

In this sample, this clone turned up once. This rearrangement joins TRBV5-1 to TRBJ2-1; tentatively, D is TRBD2 (5 bases). Trimming left V 4 bases short and J 6 bases short, with 11 bases between. The germline gives CDR1 SGHRS, CDR2 YFSETQ. CDR3 length equals 13 residues. CDR3 DNA: TGCGCCAGCAGCCAGAGAGGGAGCAATGAGCAGTTCTTC. It encodes CASSQRGSNEQFF.

This clone was recorded only once. The chain recombines TRBV9 with TRBJ1-1, with D possibly matching TRBD1 (6 bases). Germline V gene lookup returns CDR1 SGDLS and CDR2 YYNGEE. The CDR3 totals 15 residues. V gave up 7 bases and J gave up 1 base, with 17 bases separating them. The CDR3 loop reads CASARGRGWNTEAFF. The CDR3 DNA reads as TGTGCCAGCGCCCGGGGCAGGGGATGGAACACTGAAGCTTTCTTT.

The count of this clone is one. The chain couples TRBV2 to TRBJ1-1, with D maybe TRBD1 (5 bases). V dropped 1 base and J dropped 2 bases, with 14 bases sitting between them. This CDR3 has 16 amino acids. Germline CDR1 is SNHLY and CDR2 is FYNNEI. This chain's CDR3 is CASSEGAGQANTEAFF. CDR3 sequence (DNA): TGTGCCAGCAGTGAAGGTGCGGGGCAGGCCAACACTGAAGCTTTCTTT.

The rearrangement links TRBV2 to TRBJ2-7; TRBD2 agrees at 13 bases. This CDR3 spans 16 amino acids. CDR1 and CDR2 from the germline V gene are SNHLY and FYNNEI. Trimming cost V 5 bases and J 3 bases; bases outside gene matches: 7. The CDR3 coding sequence is TGTGCCAGCAGTCCGCCGGGACTAGCGGGGCACTACGAGCAGTACTTC. The encoded protein is CASSPPGLAGHYEQYF.

The chain employs TRBV19 and TRBJ1-2; 8 positions match TRBD1. The V segment lost 5 bases and the J segment 3 bases; nucleotides outside the gene matches: 2. The CDR3 contains 13 residues. Per germline, CDR1 LNHDA and CDR2 SQIVND (reference sequence). The CDR3 protein is CASSVTGDYGYTF. The DNA of the CDR3 is TGTGCCAGTAGTGTGACAGGGGACTATGGCTACACCTTC.

This clone has a single count. V and J are TRBV3-1 (or the pseudogene TRBV3-2) and TRBJ2-1; 8 bases map to TRBD2. J was trimmed by 6 bases and V by 3 bases; bases with no gene match: 4. CDR1 and CDR2 (germline): LGHDT, YNNKEL (reference sequence). The CDR3 runs to 14 residues. For the CDR3, the DNA is TGTGCCAGCAGCCAGGGCGGGGGGCCCAATGAGCAGTTCTTC. Translated: CASSQGGGPNEQFF.

The genes are TRBV4-3 and TRBJ1-1; 8 bases map to TRBD1. Germline V CDR1 and CDR2: LGHNA, YSLEER. The length of the CDR3 is 14 residues. Germline trimming cut 4 bases from V and 6 bases from J; bases unmatched to any gene: 7. CDR3 region: CASSPRQGASEAFF. The CDR3 bases are TGCGCCAGCAGCCCCAGGCAGGGGGCATCTGAAGCTTTCTTT.

This chain links TRBV5-1 with TRBJ2-1, with D hard to call. Per germline, CDR1 SGHRS and CDR2 YFSETQ. This CDR3 comprises 15 residues. V dropped 5 bases and J dropped 8 bases, with 20 bases sitting between them. As DNA, the CDR3 is TGCGCCAGCAGTCAAACCTCGCCGGGTGTCTATGAGCAGTTCTTC. Its protein product is CASSQTSPGVYEQFF.

This chain links TRBV11-2 with TRBJ2-5; D gene ambiguous. The CDR3 is 16 residues long. The ends were cut back, 8 bases at V and 2 bases at J, with 21 bases in the middle. Germline V lookup: CDR1 SGHAT, CDR2 FQNNGV. The CDR3 DNA reads TGTGCCAGCTTTCCGACCCCCTGGACCGTTCAAGAGACCCAGTACTTC. Protein product: CASFPTPWTVQETQYF. The entire variable domain, with the rest obtained from reference TRBV11-2 and TRBJ2-5, is as follows: EAGVAQSPRYKIIEKRQSVAFWCNPISGHATLYWYQQILGQGPKLLIQFQNNGVVDDSQLPKDRFSAERLKGVDSTLKIQPAKLEDSAVYLCASFPTPWTVQETQYFGPGTRLLVL.

The gene calls are TRBV6-5 and TRBJ1-1; D unresolved. Germline V gene data show CDR1 as MNHEY and CDR2 as SVGAGI. V dropped 2 bases and J dropped 5 bases, with 12 bases sitting between them. The CDR3 loop spans 14 amino acids. Written as DNA, the CDR3 is TGTGCCAGCAGTTACAAAGGAGGAGGTACTGAAGCTTTCTTT. Its translation: CASSYKGGGTEAFF.

V is TRBV28 and J is TRBJ1-5; 12 bases align to TRBD1. The CDR3 contains 16 residues. CDR1 is MDHEN and CDR2 is SYDVKM in the germline V gene. The junction had 8 bases not matched to a gene; V was cut back by 6 bases and J by 5 bases. CDR3 protein: CASRPGTGGAYQPQHF. The CDR3 DNA is TGTGCCAGCAGACCCGGGACAGGGGGCGCCTATCAGCCCCAGCATTTT.

CDR3 nucleotides: TGTGCCAGTAGTATGAGGAGGAATGAAAAACTGTTTTTT. Translation: CASSMRRNEKLFF. The chain recombines TRBV19 with TRBJ1-4; D remains unclear. The CDR3 is made up of 13 amino acids. From germline, CDR1 is LNHDA and CDR2 SQIVND (reference sequence). Trimming pared 3 bases from V and 5 bases from J, leaving 7 bases between.

The V and J genes are TRBV28 and TRBJ1-6, with 9 bases lining up with TRBD1. The CDR3 loop spans 14 amino acids. Germline V gene data show CDR1 as MDHEN and CDR2 as SYDVKM. The J segment lost 6 bases and the V segment lost 7 bases, leaving 4 bases of the junction unmatched. DNA for the CDR3: TGTGCCAGCAATACACAGGGGGCTAATTCACCCCTCCACTTT. Translated, it gives CASNTQGANSPLHF. The full variable domain, with the rest looked up from reference TRBV28 and TRBJ1-6, is DVKVTQSSRYLVKRTGEKVFLECVQDMDHENMFWYRQDPGLGLRLIYFSYDVKMKEKGDIPEGYSVSREKKERFSLILESASTNQTSMYLCASNTQGANSPLHFGNGTRLTVT.

The chain uses TRBV4-2 and TRBJ1-4; no firm D call. With 3 bases removed from V and 2 bases from J, the gap between germline ends came to 16 bases. This CDR3 spans 17 amino acids. From germline, CDR1 is LGHNA and CDR2 YNFKEQ. CDR3 amino acids: CASSHPQMGGTNEKLFF. DNA of the CDR3: TGTGCCAGCAGCCATCCACAGATGGGTGGGACTAATGAAAAACTGTTTTTT.